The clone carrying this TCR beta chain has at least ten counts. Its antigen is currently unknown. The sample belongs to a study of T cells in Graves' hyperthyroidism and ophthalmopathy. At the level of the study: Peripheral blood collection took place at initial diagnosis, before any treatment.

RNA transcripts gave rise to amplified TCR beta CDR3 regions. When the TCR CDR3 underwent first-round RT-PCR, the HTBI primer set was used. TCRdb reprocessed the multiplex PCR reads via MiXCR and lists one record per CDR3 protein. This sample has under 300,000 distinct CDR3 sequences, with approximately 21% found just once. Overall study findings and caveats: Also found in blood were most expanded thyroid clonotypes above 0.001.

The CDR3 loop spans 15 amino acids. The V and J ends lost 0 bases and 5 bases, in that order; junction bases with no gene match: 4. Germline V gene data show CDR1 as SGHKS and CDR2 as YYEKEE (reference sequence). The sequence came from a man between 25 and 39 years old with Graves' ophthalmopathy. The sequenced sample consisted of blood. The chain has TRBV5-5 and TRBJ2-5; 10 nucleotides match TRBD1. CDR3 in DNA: TGTGCCAGCAGCTTGGGACAGGGGGCTCGGGAGACCCAGTACTTC. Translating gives CASSLGQGARETQYF.